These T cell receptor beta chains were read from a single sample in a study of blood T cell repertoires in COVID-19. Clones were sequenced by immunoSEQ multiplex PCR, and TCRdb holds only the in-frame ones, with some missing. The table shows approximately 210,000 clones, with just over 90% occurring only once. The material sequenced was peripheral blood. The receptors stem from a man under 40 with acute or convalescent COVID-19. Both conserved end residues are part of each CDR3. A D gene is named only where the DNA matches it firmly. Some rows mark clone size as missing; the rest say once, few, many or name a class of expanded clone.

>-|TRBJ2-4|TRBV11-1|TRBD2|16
CASSSGLAVAKNIQYF
TGTGCCAGCAGCTCGGGACTAGCGGTAGCCAAAAACATTCAGTACTTC
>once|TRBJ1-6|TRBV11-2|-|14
CASSLGNRVWALHF
TGTGCCAGCAGCTTGGGGAACAGGGTATGGGCCCTCCACTTT
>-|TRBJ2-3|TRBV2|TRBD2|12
CASTASGDTQYF
TGTGCCAGCACGGCTAGCGGAGATACGCAGTATTTT
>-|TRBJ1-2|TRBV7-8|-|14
CASSFLFSNYGYTF
TGTGCCAGCAGCTTTCTGTTTAGTAACTATGGCTACACCTTC
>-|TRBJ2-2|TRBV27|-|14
CASSWGLNTGELFF
TGTGCCAGCTCGTGGGGACTGAACACCGGGGAGCTGTTTTTT
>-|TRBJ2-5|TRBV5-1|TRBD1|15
CASSRFPGQGETQYF
TGCGCCAGCAGCCGATTTCCGGGACAGGGAGAGACCCAGTACTTC
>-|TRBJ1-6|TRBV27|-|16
CASSLLPSSYNSPLHF
TGTGCCAGCAGTCTACTGCCGAGCTCCTATAATTCACCCCTCCACTTT
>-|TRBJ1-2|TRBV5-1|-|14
CASSLEPTVNGYTF
TGCGCCAGCAGCTTGGAACCGACAGTTAATGGCTACACCTTC
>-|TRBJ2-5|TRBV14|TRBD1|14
CASSYTGGQETQYF
TGTGCCAGCAGCTACACAGGGGGACAAGAGACCCAGTACTTC
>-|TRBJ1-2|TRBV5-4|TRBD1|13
CASSSDRAYGYTF
TGTGCCAGCAGCTCCGACAGGGCTTATGGCTACACCTTC